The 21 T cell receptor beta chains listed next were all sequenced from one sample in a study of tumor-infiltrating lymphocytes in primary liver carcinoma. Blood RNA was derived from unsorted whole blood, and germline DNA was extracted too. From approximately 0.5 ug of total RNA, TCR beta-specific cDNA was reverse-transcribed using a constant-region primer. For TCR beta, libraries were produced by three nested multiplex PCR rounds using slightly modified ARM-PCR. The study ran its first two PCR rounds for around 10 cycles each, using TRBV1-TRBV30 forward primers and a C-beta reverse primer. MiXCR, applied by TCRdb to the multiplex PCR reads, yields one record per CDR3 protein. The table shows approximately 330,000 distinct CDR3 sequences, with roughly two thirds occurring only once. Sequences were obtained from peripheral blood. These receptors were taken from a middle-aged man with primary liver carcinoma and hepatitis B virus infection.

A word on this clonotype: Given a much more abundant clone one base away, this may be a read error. The CDR3 DNA reads TGCGCCAGCAGCCAAGCAAGTGGGCACCTCCGGGATACGCAGTATTTT. Protein sequence: CASSQASGHLRDTQYF. This chain connects TRBV4-1 to TRBJ2-3, with no clear D. The germline V and J ends were trimmed by 1 base and 6 bases, with 17 bases remaining between them. The CDR3 is 16 amino acids. Germline values: CDR1 MGHRA, CDR2 YSYEKL.

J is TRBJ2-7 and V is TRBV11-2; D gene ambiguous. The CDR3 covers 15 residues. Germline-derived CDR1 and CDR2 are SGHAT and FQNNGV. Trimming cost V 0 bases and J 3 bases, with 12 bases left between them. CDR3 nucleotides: TGTGCCAGCAGCTTAGATGGCCAGTGTAGCTACGAGCAGTACTTC. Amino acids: CASSLDGQCSYEQYF.

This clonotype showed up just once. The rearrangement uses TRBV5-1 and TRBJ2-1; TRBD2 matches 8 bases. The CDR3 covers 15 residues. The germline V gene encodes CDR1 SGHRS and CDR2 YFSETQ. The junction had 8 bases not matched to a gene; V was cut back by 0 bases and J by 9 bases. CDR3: CASSLDRLARVEQFF. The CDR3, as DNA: TGCGCCAGCAGCTTGGATCGACTAGCGCGTGTTGAGCAGTTCTTC.

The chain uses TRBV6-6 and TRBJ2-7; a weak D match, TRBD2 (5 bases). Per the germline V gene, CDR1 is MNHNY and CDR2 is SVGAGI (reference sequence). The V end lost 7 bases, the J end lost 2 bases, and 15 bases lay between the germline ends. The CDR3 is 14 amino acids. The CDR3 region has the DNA TGTGCCAGCAACATAGTGGGAGCGGCCTACGAGCAGTACTTC. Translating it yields CASNIVGAAYEQYF.

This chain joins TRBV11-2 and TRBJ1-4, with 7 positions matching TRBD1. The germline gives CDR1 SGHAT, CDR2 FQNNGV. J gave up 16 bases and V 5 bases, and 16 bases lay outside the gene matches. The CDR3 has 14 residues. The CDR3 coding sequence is TGTGCCAGCAGCCCACAGGGGACTCGTGAAGAACCGTTTTTT. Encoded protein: CASSPQGTREEPFF.

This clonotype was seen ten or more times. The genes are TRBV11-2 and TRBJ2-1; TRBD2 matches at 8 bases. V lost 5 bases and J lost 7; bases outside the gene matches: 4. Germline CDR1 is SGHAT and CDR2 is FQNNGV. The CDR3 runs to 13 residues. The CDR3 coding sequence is TGTGCCAGCAGCCTGGGACTAGGGAATGAGCAGTTCTTC. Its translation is CASSLGLGNEQFF.

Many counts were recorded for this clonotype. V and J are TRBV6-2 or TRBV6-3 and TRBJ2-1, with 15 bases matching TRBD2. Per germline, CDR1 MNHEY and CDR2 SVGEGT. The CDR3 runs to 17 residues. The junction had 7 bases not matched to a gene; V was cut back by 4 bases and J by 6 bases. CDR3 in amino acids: CASSSGTSGRMFNEQFF. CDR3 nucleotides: TGTGCCAGCAGTTCGGGGACTAGCGGGAGGATGTTCAATGAGCAGTTCTTC.

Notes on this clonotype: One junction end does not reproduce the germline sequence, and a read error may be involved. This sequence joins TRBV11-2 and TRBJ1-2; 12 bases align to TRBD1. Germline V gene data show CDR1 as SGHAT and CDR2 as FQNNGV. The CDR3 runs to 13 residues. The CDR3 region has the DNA TGTGTCAGCGGGACAGGGGGCAATTATGGCTACACCTTC. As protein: CVSGTGGNYGYTF.

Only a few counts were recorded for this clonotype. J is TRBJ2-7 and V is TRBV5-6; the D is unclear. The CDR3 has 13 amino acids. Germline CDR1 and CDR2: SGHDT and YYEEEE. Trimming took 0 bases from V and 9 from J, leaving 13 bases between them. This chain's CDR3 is CASSLATGFWQYF. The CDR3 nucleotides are TGTGCCAGCAGCTTGGCAACCGGGTTTTGGCAGTACTTC.

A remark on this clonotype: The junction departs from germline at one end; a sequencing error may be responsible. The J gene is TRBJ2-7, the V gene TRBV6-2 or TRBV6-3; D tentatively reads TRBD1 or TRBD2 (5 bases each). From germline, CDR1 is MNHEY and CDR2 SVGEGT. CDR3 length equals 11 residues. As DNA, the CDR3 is TGTGACAGCGGTAATACAGGAGAGCAGTACTTC. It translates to CDSGNTGEQYF.

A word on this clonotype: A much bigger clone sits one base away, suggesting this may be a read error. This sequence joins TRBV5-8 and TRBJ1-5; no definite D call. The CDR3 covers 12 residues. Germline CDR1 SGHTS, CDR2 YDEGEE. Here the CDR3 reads CASCLSNQPQHF. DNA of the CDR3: TGTGCCAGCTGCTTGAGCAATCAGCCCCAGCATTTT.

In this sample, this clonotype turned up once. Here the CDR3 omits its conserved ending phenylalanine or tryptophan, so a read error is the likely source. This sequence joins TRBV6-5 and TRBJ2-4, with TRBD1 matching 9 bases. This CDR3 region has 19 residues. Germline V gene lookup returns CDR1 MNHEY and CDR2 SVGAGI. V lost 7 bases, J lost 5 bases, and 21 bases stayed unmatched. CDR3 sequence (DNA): TGTGCCAGCACCAACTCTCAAAGGACAGGGGCCCGAATAGAAAACATTCAGTACTTA. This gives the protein CASTNSQRTGARIENIQYL.

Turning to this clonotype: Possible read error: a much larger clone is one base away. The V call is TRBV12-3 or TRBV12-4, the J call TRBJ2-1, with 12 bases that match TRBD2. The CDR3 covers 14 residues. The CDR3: CAGSRTSGGNEQFF. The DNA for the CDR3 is TGTGCCGGCAGCCGCACTAGCGGGGGGAATGAGCAGTTCTTC.

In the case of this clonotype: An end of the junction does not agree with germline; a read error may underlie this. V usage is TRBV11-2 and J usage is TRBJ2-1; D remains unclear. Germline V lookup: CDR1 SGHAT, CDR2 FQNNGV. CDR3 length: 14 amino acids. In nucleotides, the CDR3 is TGTGCCAGCAGCTTAGGGATTAGTGTAAATGGGCAGTTCTTC. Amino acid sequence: CASSLGISVNGQFF.

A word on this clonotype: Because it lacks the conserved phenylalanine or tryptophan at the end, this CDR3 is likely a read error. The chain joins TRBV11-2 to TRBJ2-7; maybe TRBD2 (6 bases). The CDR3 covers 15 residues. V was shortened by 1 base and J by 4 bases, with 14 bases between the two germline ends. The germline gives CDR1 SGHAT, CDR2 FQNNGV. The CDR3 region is CASSLGGARGYEQYL. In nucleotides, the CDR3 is TGTGCCAGCAGCTTAGGTGGGGCCCGGGGGTACGAGCAGTACTTA.

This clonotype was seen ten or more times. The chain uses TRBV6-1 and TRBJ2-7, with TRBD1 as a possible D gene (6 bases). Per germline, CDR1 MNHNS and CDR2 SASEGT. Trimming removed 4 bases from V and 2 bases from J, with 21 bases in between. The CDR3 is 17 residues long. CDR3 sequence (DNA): TGTGCCAGCAGTGGAGGGGGTGCGGGTCAAGGGGCCTACGAGCAGTACTTC. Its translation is CASSGGGAGQGAYEQYF.

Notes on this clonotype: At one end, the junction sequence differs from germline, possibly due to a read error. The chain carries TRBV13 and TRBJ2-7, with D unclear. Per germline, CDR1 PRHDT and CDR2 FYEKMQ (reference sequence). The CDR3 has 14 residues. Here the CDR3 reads CASSSLWSTYEQYF. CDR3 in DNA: TGTGCCAGTAGCTCTCTGTGGAGCACCTACGAGCAGTACTTC.

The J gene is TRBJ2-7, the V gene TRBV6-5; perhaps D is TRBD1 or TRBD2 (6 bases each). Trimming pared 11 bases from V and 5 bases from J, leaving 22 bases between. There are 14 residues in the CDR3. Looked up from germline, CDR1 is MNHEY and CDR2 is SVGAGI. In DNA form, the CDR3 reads TGTGCCGGCACTTACTCGAGGGGGGCCCACGAGCAGTACTTC. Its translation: CAGTYSRGAHEQYF.

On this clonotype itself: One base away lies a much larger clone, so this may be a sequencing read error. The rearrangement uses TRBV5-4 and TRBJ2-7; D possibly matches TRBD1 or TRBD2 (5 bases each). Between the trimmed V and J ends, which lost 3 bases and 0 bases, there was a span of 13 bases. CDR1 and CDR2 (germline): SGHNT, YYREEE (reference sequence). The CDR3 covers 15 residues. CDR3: CASSSGTSSSYEQYF. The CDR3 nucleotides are TGTGCCAGCAGCTCTGGGACGTCAAGCTCCTACGAGCAGTACTTC.

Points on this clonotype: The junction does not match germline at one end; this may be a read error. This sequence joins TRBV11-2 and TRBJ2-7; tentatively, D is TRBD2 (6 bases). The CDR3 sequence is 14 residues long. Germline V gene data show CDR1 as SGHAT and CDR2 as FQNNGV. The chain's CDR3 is CASSPQAGIYEQYF. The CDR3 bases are TGCGCCAGCAGCCCCCAGGCGGGAATCTACGAGCAGTACTTC.

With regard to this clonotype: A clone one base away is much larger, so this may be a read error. The CDR3 DNA reads TGTGCCAGCAGTTACGGTCCGGGAGAGACCTACGAGCAGTGCTTC. Translated, it gives CASSYGPGETYEQCF. J is TRBJ2-7 and V is TRBV6-5; D may be TRBD2 (6 bases). Germline V CDR1 and CDR2: MNHEY, SVGAGI. The CDR3 has 15 residues.